The entry below gives a single TCR beta chain sequence along with its context. Possible read error: a much larger clone is one base away. Trimming took off 4 bases at V and 3 bases at J, with 22 bases between the two ends. The germline gives CDR1 DFQATT, CDR2 SNEGSKA (reference sequence). This CDR3 contains 17 residues. A TCRbeta library incorporating unique molecular identifiers was prepared. TCRdb used MiXCR to reprocess the PCR reads, holding one entry per CDR3 protein. The data show 330,000 or so distinct CDR3 sequences, 10% seen once. The sample comes from a study of T-cell reconstitution after alpha-beta-depleted transplantation in children.

Source: PBMCs, taken before TCRalphabeta/CD19-depleted stem cell transplant. The rearrangement joins TRBV20-1 to TRBJ1-5; tentatively, D is TRBD1 (5 bases). The origin of this receptor is a boy in the first two years of life with acute myeloid leukemia, due to receive a stem cell transplant. CDR3 nucleotides: TGCAGTGCTATCGCCCCTTTAAAAGGGGTAATCAATCAGCCCCAGCATTTT. This encodes CSAIAPLKGVINQPQHF.